This TCR beta chain stems from a study of blood T cell repertoires in COVID-19. Overall study: PBMCs, B-cell-depleted T cells, or T cells were the source of the cDNA or gDNA that made up the material.

Trimming removed 1 base from V and 0 bases from J, with 13 bases in between. Germline CDR1 reads MGHRA; CDR2 reads YSYEKL. This CDR3 is built from 17 residues. The data were produced by immunoSEQ multiplex PCR, yet TCRdb's version contains in-frame clones alone and is incomplete. This sample has 40,000 to 55,000 clones, with 84% found just once. The chain carries TRBV4-1 and TRBJ1-3; no definite D call. Sequenced: peripheral blood. The sequence derives from a human donor in a cohort sampled during active COVID-19. CDR3 nucleotide sequence: TGCGCCAGCAGCCAAGTACCCGCAGAAAACTCTGGAAACACCATATATTTT. Its translation: CASSQVPAENSGNTIYF.